Shown below are 14 T cell receptor beta chains from a single sample sequenced in a study of T cell responses to AZD1222 COVID-19 vaccine. TCRdb's copy holds only in-frame clones and misses some; the assay was immunoSEQ multiplex PCR. The sample records some 140,000 clones, more than 90% being singletons. The specimen comprised peripheral blood, sampled on day 0 of AZD1222 vaccination. These receptor sequences come from an adult in good health.

This chain joins TRBV9 and TRBJ2-1; D is ambiguous. This CDR3 spans 13 amino acids. Trimming took 0 bases from V and 8 from J, leaving 9 bases between them. Germline V gene sequence: CDR1 SGDLS, CDR2 YYNGEE. For the CDR3, the DNA is TGTGCCAGCAGCGTAGAAGGGTTCGATGAGCAGTTCTTC. Amino acid sequence: CASSVEGFDEQFF.

The V call is TRBV9, the J call TRBJ1-2, with 8 bases aligning to TRBD1. CDR1 and CDR2 (germline): SGDLS, YYNGEE. The CDR3 has 15 residues. V trimming: 2 bases; J trimming: 3 bases; junction bases outside the gene matches: 6. CDR3 DNA: TGTGCCAGCAGCGTTCCGACAGGGGCCTACTATGGCTACACCTTC. Translation gives CASSVPTGAYYGYTF.

The rearrangement links TRBV27 to TRBJ1-5; TRBD1 is a possible D gene (5 bases). The CDR3 runs 15 residues. The V and J ends lost 6 bases and 6 bases respectively, with 18 bases between them. Per the germline V gene, CDR1 is MNHEY and CDR2 is SMNVEV (reference sequence). CDR3 in DNA: TGTGCCAGCAGAGGGGTCTTAGCAGAGGGTCAGCCCCAGCATTTT. Its protein product is CASRGVLAEGQPQHF.

This chain joins TRBV29-1 and TRBJ2-1, with D possibly TRBD2 on 6 matching bases. V was trimmed by 7 bases and J by 2 bases, leaving 18 bases between them. The CDR3 runs 15 residues. Per germline, CDR1 SQVTM and CDR2 ANQGSEA. CDR3 residues: CSGLSGSGPYNEQFF. CDR3 DNA sequence: TGCAGCGGTCTTAGCGGCAGTGGGCCCTACAATGAGCAGTTCTTC.

The DNA for the CDR3 is TGCGCCAGCAGCCAGGCGCTACCGGGACTAGCGGGAGGGAGCTCCTACAATGAGCAGTTCTTC. Amino acids: CASSQALPGLAGGSSYNEQFF. The chain couples TRBV4-1 to TRBJ2-1; TRBD2 matches 16 bases. The CDR3 runs 21 residues. V was pared by 3 bases and J by 0 bases, with 11 bases of the junction left unmatched. The V gene's germline CDR1 is MGHRA and CDR2 YSYEKL.

This clone was seen only once. This chain joins TRBV6-4 and TRBJ1-1; D is uncertain. The CDR3 spans 13 residues. Trimming pared 4 bases from V and 0 bases from J, leaving 6 bases between. Germline CDR1 MRHNA, CDR2 SNTAGT. CDR3 coding DNA: TGTGCCAGCAGTGTGGAAATGAACACTGAAGCTTTCTTT. Translation: CASSVEMNTEAFF.

V gene TRBV25-1 combines with J gene TRBJ1-4, with 8 bases lining up with TRBD1. Germline V gives CDR1 MGHDK, CDR2 SYGVNS. Unmatched junction bases numbered 7, after V lost 5 bases and J lost 8 bases. This CDR3 comprises 14 residues. In DNA form, the CDR3 reads TGTGCCAGCAGTATAGGACAGGGAGGAGAAAAACTGTTTTTT. It encodes CASSIGQGGEKLFF.

This rearrangement joins TRBV27 to TRBJ1-1, with D maybe TRBD1 (6 bases). CDR1 and CDR2 (germline): MNHEY, SMNVEV (reference sequence). V gave up 7 bases and J gave up 3 bases, with 24 bases separating them. The CDR3 has 17 amino acids. CDR3 DNA: TGTGCCAGCACTTCCCTGGGGGCCGACGGGTTGCACACTGAAGCTTTCTTT. It translates to CASTSLGADGLHTEAFF.

The V call is TRBV7-9, the J call TRBJ1-1; D is perhaps TRBD1 (5 bases). This CDR3 is 14 amino acids long. With 1 base removed from V and 10 bases from J, the gap between germline ends came to 16 bases. Germline V lookup: CDR1 SEHNR, CDR2 FQNEAQ (reference sequence). The CDR3 is CASSLVRRGEVAFF. The CDR3, as DNA: TGTGCCAGCAGCTTAGTCCGTAGAGGGGAAGTAGCTTTCTTT.

The chain couples TRBV7-9 to TRBJ2-6; 8 bases match TRBD2. The length of the CDR3 is 15 residues. V shed 8 bases and J 3 bases; nucleotides not matched to a gene: 6. Looked up from germline, CDR1 is SEHNR and CDR2 is FQNEAQ (reference sequence). CDR3 DNA sequence: TGTGCCAGCCCGGACCGGGAGGGTGGGGCCAACGTCCTGACTTTC. Its protein is CASPDREGGANVLTF.

The J gene is TRBJ1-1, the V gene TRBV23-1; tentatively, D is TRBD1 (6 bases). TRBV23-1 is an ORF, and what it does is uncertain. CDR3 length: 14 amino acids. Trimming stripped 4 bases from V and 3 bases from J, with 12 bases between. The CDR3 DNA is TGCGCCAGCAGTCCTCAGGGGATGGACACTGAAGCTTTCTTT. As protein: CASSPQGMDTEAFF.

This chain connects TRBV9 to TRBJ1-1; 9 nucleotides align to TRBD1. The CDR3 runs 15 residues. The germline V gene encodes CDR1 SGDLS and CDR2 YYNGEE. V was pared by 4 bases and J by 6 bases, with 10 bases of the junction left unmatched. For the CDR3, the DNA is TGTGCCAGCAGCCCCCAAGGACAGGGGAGTGCTGAAGCTTTCTTT. This sequence encodes CASSPQGQGSAEAFF.

V gene TRBV24-1 combines with J gene TRBJ2-1, with unresolved D. V lost 3 bases and J 8 bases, leaving 7 bases between the germline ends. Per the germline V gene, CDR1 is KGHDR and CDR2 is SFDVKD. The CDR3 sequence is 12 residues long. The CDR3 DNA sequence: TGTGCCACCAGTGATCGTGGCGATGAGCAGTTCTTC. Protein product: CATSDRGDEQFF.

The chain couples TRBV12-5 to TRBJ1-4, with D uncertain. CDR3 length: 15 residues. Trimming took off 5 bases at V and 0 bases at J, with 10 bases between the two ends. The germline V gene encodes CDR1 LGHNT and CDR2 FRNRAP. The CDR3 is CASGSWTTTNEKLFF. The CDR3 DNA reads TGTGCTAGTGGTAGCTGGACTACAACTAATGAAAAACTGTTTTTT.